This entry concerns a single TCR beta chain. The germline V gene encodes CDR1 GTSNPN and CDR2 SVGIG (reference sequence). The CDR3 spans 15 residues. V was shortened by 4 bases and J by 8 bases, with 21 bases between the two germline ends. These data belong to a study of cytomegalovirus exposure and HLA in healthy donors. 13 Jbeta primers and 60 Vbeta primers were used for the PCR. Measured with immunoSEQ multiplex PCR; TCRdb has only the in-frame clones, and not every one. The top ten hold around 2.3% of the sample, which has about 89,000 clones, just over 65% seen once. The source of this sequence is a man in his thirties or forties in good health and CMV-seronegative. The V gene is TRBV30, the J gene TRBJ2-1; D possibly corresponds to TRBD2 (10 bases). The material sequenced was PBMCs. In DNA form, the CDR3 reads TGTGCCTGGATACGGGGGACAGGGACTAGCGATGAGCAGTTCTTC. Its protein product is CAWIRGTGTSDEQFF. Together with reference TRBV30 and TRBJ2-1, the CDR3 gives the full variable domain: SQTIHQWPATLVQPVGSPLSLECTVEGTSNPNLYWYRQAAGRGLQLLFYSVGIGQISSEVPQNLSASRPQDRQFILSSKKLLLSDSGFYLCAWIRGTGTSDEQFFGPGTRLTVL.